This is a list of T cell receptor beta chains from one sample in a study of blood T cell repertoires in COVID-19. Some clones are missing from TCRdb's copy, which holds only in-frame ones; the method was immunoSEQ multiplex PCR. The top ten clones hold approximately 0.62% of a sample with about 190,000 clones, roughly 90% of them seen once. Sequences were obtained from peripheral blood. The receptor set was obtained from a man aged 45-65 years with acute or convalescent COVID-19. The conserved cysteine and the conserved F or W are not part of the CDR3 here. Fields, in order: CDR3 protein, J gene, V gene, clone size. Size values are once, few and many counts, or a class for expanded clones, and some rows have none.

CDR3: ASSPRGQGSSGANVLT
J: TRBJ2-6
V: TRBV7-3
size: .

CDR3: ATSGGGESNQPQH
J: TRBJ1-5
V: TRBV24-1
size: few

CDR3: ASSPLRGSSYNEQF
J: TRBJ2-1
V: TRBV4-1
size: .

CDR3: ASSLSGGPDTQY
J: TRBJ2-3
V: TRBV4-3
size: .

CDR3: ASSLYGTGGRQPQH
J: TRBJ1-5
V: TRBV28
size: .

CDR3: ASSPRGAGDNEQF
J: TRBJ2-1
V: TRBV7-9
size: .

CDR3: ASSIAGRYNEQF
J: TRBJ2-1
V: TRBV19
size: once

CDR3: ASIRGLAGFTDTQY
J: TRBJ2-3
V: TRBV7-4
size: .

CDR3: ASSRQPGLAPDTQY
J: TRBJ2-3
V: TRBV3-1/TRBV3-2
size: .

CDR3: ASSGQGGNTEAF
J: TRBJ1-1
V: TRBV19
size: .

CDR3: SASTSSNQPQH
J: TRBJ1-5
V: TRBV20-1
size: .

CDR3: ASSLSGAGNYEQY
J: TRBJ2-7
V: TRBV28
size: .

CDR3: ASSFQLPGQGFYEQY
J: TRBJ2-7
V: TRBV11-2
size: .

CDR3: ASSQGSDNYNEQF
J: TRBJ2-1
V: TRBV3-1/TRBV3-2
size: .

CDR3: AISARSNQPQH
J: TRBJ1-5
V: TRBV10-3
size: .

CDR3: ASSRGGSPTDTQY
J: TRBJ2-3
V: TRBV11-3
size: .

CDR3: ASSSEGPETQY
J: TRBJ2-5
V: TRBV6-6
size: once

CDR3: ASSFIQGVQPQH
J: TRBJ1-5
V: TRBV27
size: .

CDR3: ASSPRQQNTEAF
J: TRBJ1-1
V: TRBV3-1/TRBV3-2
size: .

CDR3: ASSLEWGQKGGYT
J: TRBJ1-2
V: TRBV7-8
size: .

CDR3: ASSHGTGRGNEQF
J: TRBJ2-1
V: TRBV4-1
size: .

CDR3: ASSIGTSGSFYEQY
J: TRBJ2-7
V: TRBV9
size: once

CDR3: ASSPGTRLLAKNIQY
J: TRBJ2-4
V: TRBV18
size: .

CDR3: ASSQVSRGGVYEQF
J: TRBJ2-1
V: TRBV14
size: once

CDR3: ASSPSGDSGNTIY
J: TRBJ1-3
V: TRBV7-6
size: .

CDR3: ATSRDRGTDTQY
J: TRBJ2-3
V: TRBV15
size: once

CDR3: ASSLRAGNQPQH
J: TRBJ1-5
V: TRBV19
size: .

CDR3: ASRPKGLADYNEQF
J: TRBJ2-1
V: TRBV21-1
size: .

CDR3: AWSSGGTDTQY
J: TRBJ2-3
V: TRBV30
size: .

CDR3: ASSPRQTHGYT
J: TRBJ1-2
V: TRBV9
size: .

CDR3: ASSSPTQAEGETQY
J: TRBJ2-5
V: TRBV28
size: .

CDR3: SASQGASGNTIY
J: TRBJ1-3
V: TRBV29-1
size: .

CDR3: ASSPPGGLNTGELF
J: TRBJ2-2
V: TRBV18
size: .

CDR3: ASTRDRGNSPLH
J: TRBJ1-6
V: TRBV27
size: .

CDR3: ASSGGSGVWSNQPQH
J: TRBJ1-5
V: TRBV7-8
size: .

CDR3: AWTPQSGGSQPQH
J: TRBJ1-5
V: TRBV30
size: .

CDR3: AWSVREKLF
J: TRBJ1-4
V: TRBV30
size: .

CDR3: ASSFRVTYNSPLH
J: TRBJ1-6
V: TRBV27
size: .

CDR3: ASSSGTSRYTGELF
J: TRBJ2-2
V: TRBV5-1
size: .

CDR3: ASSLAATDEQF
J: TRBJ2-1
V: TRBV5-6
size: .

CDR3: ASNSRVARNTIY
J: TRBJ1-3
V: TRBV6-5
size: .

CDR3: ASSASNSPLH
J: TRBJ1-6
V: TRBV6-6
size: .

CDR3: AWSKTGMGSGNTIY
J: TRBJ1-3
V: TRBV30
size: once

CDR3: ASSSLPIRGEKLF
J: TRBJ1-4
V: TRBV27
size: .

CDR3: ASSPYPSGSYEQY
J: TRBJ2-7
V: TRBV18
size: .

CDR3: ASSGDESGVTLNTEAF
J: TRBJ1-1
V: TRBV2
size: few

CDR3: ASSPRGWEKAF
J: TRBJ1-1
V: TRBV6-5
size: once